The 8 T cell receptor beta chains listed next were all sequenced from one sample in a study of beta chain features in type 1 diabetes. TCRB transcripts that were expressed got sequenced, as all of the isolated RNA had been reverse transcribed. Measured with immunoSEQ multiplex PCR; TCRdb has only the in-frame clones, and not every one. The profile shows some 180,000 clones, less than 15% of them singletons. Sequenced: central memory CD4+ T cells from blood. These receptors originate from a woman under 30 in good health.

This chain connects TRBV28 to TRBJ1-2, with D hard to call. The ends were cut back, 6 bases at V and 6 bases at J, with 14 bases in the middle. Germline CDR1 is MDHEN and CDR2 is SYDVKM. This CDR3 is built from 13 residues. The CDR3 loop reads CASSWASVHGYTF. The CDR3 region has the DNA TGTGCCAGCAGCTGGGCCTCGGTTCATGGCTACACCTTC.

The genes are TRBV5-1 and TRBJ2-3; the D is unclear. CDR3 length: 14 residues. Between the trimmed V and J ends, which lost 4 bases and 7 bases, there was a span of 16 bases. From germline, CDR1 is SGHRS and CDR2 YFSETQ. DNA for the CDR3: TGCGCCAGCAGCCAAGATCTTGCGCTAAATACGCAGTATTTT. Protein: CASSQDLALNTQYF.

This chain links TRBV6-6 with TRBJ2-7; 7 bases agree with TRBD2. Germline loops: CDR1 MNHNY, CDR2 SVGAGI (reference sequence). The V segment lost 8 bases and the J segment 2 bases; nucleotides outside the gene matches: 6. The CDR3 is made up of 13 amino acids. The CDR3 reads CASHPSGAYEQYF. CDR3 sequence (DNA): TGTGCCAGCCACCCTAGCGGAGCCTACGAGCAGTACTTC.

This clone was counted at least ten times. Other nucleotide sequences in the sample specify the same CDR3. This rearrangement joins TRBV7-9 to TRBJ1-1; D remains unclear. Germline V gene lookup returns CDR1 SEHNR and CDR2 FQNEAQ (reference sequence). This CDR3 comprises 14 residues. V was shortened by 2 bases and J by 2 bases, with 9 bases between the two germline ends. The CDR3 spells CASSLTGKNTEAFF. The CDR3 bases are TGTGCCAGCAGCTTAACCGGTAAAAACACTGAAGCTTTCTTT.

The chain joins TRBV28 to TRBJ2-4; no firm D call. The germline gives CDR1 MDHEN, CDR2 SYDVKM. The CDR3 has 16 amino acids. The V end lost 5 bases, the J end lost 0 bases, and 14 bases lay between the germline ends. The CDR3 loop reads CASSPRSTSAKNIQYF. Written as DNA, the CDR3 is TGTGCCAGCAGTCCACGTTCGACATCAGCCAAAAACATTCAGTACTTC.

This clone appeared a few times. The CDR3 DNA reads as TGCACCAGCAGCCAATCCACTAGCGGGATGAGCAATGAGCAGTTCTTC. Its translation is CTSSQSTSGMSNEQFF. The chain couples TRBV1 to TRBJ2-1; the D call TRBD2 from the table was never checked on the DNA. TRBV1 is shown as a pseudogene. This CDR3 region has 16 residues.

The table lists this clone with a few counts. The rearrangement joins TRBV19 to TRBJ2-1, with 11 bases matching TRBD2. V gave up 6 bases and J gave up 7 bases; unmatched junction bases: 8. The CDR3 contains 15 residues. The germline V gene has CDR1 LNHDA and CDR2 SQIVND (reference sequence). This CDR3 is CASSRTSGSDNEQFF. The CDR3 DNA reads TGTGCCAGTAGCCGGACTAGCGGGTCCGATAATGAGCAGTTCTTC.

The chain recombines TRBV28 with TRBJ2-5; D might be TRBD1 (5 bases). Germline lookup yields CDR1 MDHEN and CDR2 SYDVKM. This CDR3 has 14 residues. V shed 7 bases and J shed 2 bases, with 14 bases lying between them. CDR3 residues: CASIFSDSQETQYF. CDR3 nucleotides: TGTGCCAGCATCTTCAGTGACAGTCAAGAGACCCAGTACTTC.